These 23 T cell receptor beta chains originate from one sample sequenced in a study of blood T cell repertoires in COVID-19. Profiled with immunoSEQ multiplex PCR; TCRdb holds only in-frame clones, not every one. The profile shows more than 150,000 clones, approximately 87% of them singletons. The sample was peripheral blood. Receptors originate from a man in his forties or fifties with active or convalescent COVID-19.

This chain connects TRBV14 to TRBJ1-1, with TRBD1 identical over 8 bases. The junction had 15 bases not matched to a gene; V was cut back by 7 bases and J by 8 bases. CDR1 SGHDN and CDR2 FVKESK come from the germline V gene. The CDR3 consists of 15 residues. This CDR3 reads CASTQTGQGEPEAFF. CDR3 in DNA: TGTGCCAGCACCCAGACTGGACAGGGTGAACCCGAAGCTTTCTTT.

Turning to this clone: A junction boundary mismatches the germline segment, possibly from a read error. This chain uses TRBV9 with TRBJ2-7; no definite D call. CDR1 and CDR2 (germline): SGDLS, YYNGEE. The CDR3 is 12 amino acids. CDR3 sequence (DNA): TGTGCCAGCAGCGTAAACTCCCACGAGCAGTACTTC. Protein: CASSVNSHEQYF.

The chain couples TRBV27 to TRBJ1-1; 7 nucleotides match TRBD1. Germline lookup yields CDR1 MNHEY and CDR2 SMNVEV (reference sequence). The ends lost 5 bases at V and 4 bases at J; junction bases unmatched: 7. This CDR3 has 14 residues. The DNA for the CDR3 is TGTGCCAGCAGTCGGGGACAGACGGGCACTGAAGCTTTCTTT. Protein product: CASSRGQTGTEAFF.

This rearrangement joins TRBV7-8 to TRBJ1-5, with 7 bases fitting TRBD1. Germline lookup yields CDR1 SGHVS and CDR2 FQNEAQ. The CDR3 loop spans 14 amino acids. Trimming took 1 base from V and 9 from J; bases not matched to a gene: 6. The CDR3 DNA follows: TGTGCCAGCAGCTTAGGGACAGGAAATTGGCCCCAGCATTTT. It is translated as CASSLGTGNWPQHF.

The chain employs TRBV7-2 and TRBJ2-1, with 7 bases fitting TRBD2. The trim removed 1 base at V and 5 bases at J, leaving 17 bases unmatched. The V gene's germline CDR1 is SGHTA and CDR2 FQGNSA. CDR3 length equals 19 residues. The CDR3 loop is CASSLDRFRTRRRDNEQFF. The CDR3 nucleotides are TGTGCCAGCAGCTTAGACCGGTTTAGGACTAGGCGGAGAGACAATGAGCAGTTCTTC.

The chain has TRBV7-8 and TRBJ2-2; D perhaps matches TRBD2 (7 bases). From germline, CDR1 is SGHVS and CDR2 FQNEAQ. The ends were cut back, 1 base at V and 7 bases at J, with 28 bases in the middle. The CDR3 totals 20 residues. The CDR3 spells CASSLGFYRGASKKSGELFF. CDR3 bases: TGTGCCAGCAGCTTAGGGTTTTATCGGGGGGCCTCAAAGAAGAGCGGGGAGCTGTTTTTT.

This chain links TRBV5-1 with TRBJ1-1, with D perhaps matching TRBD1 (5 bases). Germline lookup yields CDR1 SGHRS and CDR2 YFSETQ. This CDR3 has 14 amino acids. V lost 4 bases, J lost 0 bases, and 10 bases lay in between. The CDR3 DNA reads TGCGCCAGCAGCGCCGGGGGGATGAACACTGAAGCTTTCTTT. It yields the protein CASSAGGMNTEAFF.

The CDR3 sequence is CASSSSGGYQETQYF. CDR3 DNA sequence: TGTGCCAGCAGCTCTAGCGGGGGTTACCAAGAGACCCAGTACTTC. The chain carries TRBV7-2 and TRBJ2-5; 10 bases line up with TRBD2. The CDR3 sequence is 15 residues long. J lost 0 bases, V lost 4 bases, and 2 bases had no gene match. In germline, CDR1 is SGHTA, CDR2 FQGNSA.

The chain uses TRBV12-3 or TRBV12-4 and TRBJ1-2; D not resolved. The length of the CDR3 is 13 residues. V was pared by 5 bases and J by 7 bases, with 14 bases between. The CDR3 region is CASSVIRGGGYTF. The DNA for the CDR3 is TGTGCCAGCAGTGTGATACGGGGAGGTGGCTACACCTTC.

The chain employs TRBV5-4 and TRBJ2-7; a possible D gene is TRBD1 (6 bases). Trimming took off 4 bases at V and 6 bases at J, with 20 bases between the two ends. The germline V gene has CDR1 SGHNT and CDR2 YYREEE (reference sequence). This CDR3 has 15 amino acids. Here the CDR3 DNA reads TGTGCCAGCAGCCGAGGGGGTTTTGGGGCTCGCGAGCAGTACTTC. This codes for CASSRGGFGAREQYF.

The V gene is TRBV28, the J gene TRBJ2-3; 7 nucleotides align to TRBD1. The J segment lost 1 base and the V segment lost 5 bases, leaving 6 bases of the junction unmatched. This CDR3 is 15 amino acids long. The germline V gene has CDR1 MDHEN and CDR2 SYDVKM. The CDR3: CASSRSGTGTDTQYF. The CDR3 DNA sequence: TGTGCCAGCAGTCGCTCCGGGACAGGCACAGATACGCAGTATTTT.

This clone showed up just a few times. This chain uses TRBV18 with TRBJ1-2; D possibly corresponds to TRBD1 (6 bases). Germline V gene lookup returns CDR1 KGHSH and CDR2 LQKENI. This CDR3 region has 15 residues. Trimming stripped 1 base from V and 6 bases from J, with 15 bases between. In nucleotides, the CDR3 is TGTGCCAGCTCACCACAGGTACAGGGAAATCATGGCTACACCTTC. Protein: CASSPQVQGNHGYTF.

The J gene is TRBJ2-6, the V gene TRBV4-2; TRBD1 is a possible D gene (6 bases). The CDR3 covers 15 residues. The germline gives CDR1 LGHNA, CDR2 YNFKEQ. With 4 bases removed from V and 2 bases from J, the gap between germline ends came to 9 bases. The chain's CDR3 is CASSRPGAGANVLTF. The CDR3 DNA is TGTGCCAGCAGCCGACCAGGGGCTGGGGCCAACGTCCTGACTTTC.

This clone showed up just once. This chain connects TRBV29-1 to TRBJ1-5; the D gene is possibly TRBD1 (5 bases). The CDR3 covers 15 residues. Germline CDR1 and CDR2: SQVTM and ANQGSEA. The V end was cut by 3 bases, the J end by 7 bases, with 19 bases between. The CDR3 spells CSVDRRYGAEQPQHF. In nucleotides, the CDR3 is TGCAGCGTTGATCGTAGGTATGGGGCCGAACAGCCCCAGCATTTT.

V usage is TRBV9 and J usage is TRBJ1-1; weak D call: TRBD1 (5 bases). Germline V gene sequence: CDR1 SGDLS, CDR2 YYNGEE. The CDR3 length is 15 residues. V lost 2 bases and J 6 bases, leaving 17 bases between the germline ends. In nucleotides, the CDR3 is TGTGCCAGCAGCGTTGAACCCCGGGTAGGGGCTGAAGCTTTCTTT. Amino acid sequence: CASSVEPRVGAEAFF.

The V call is TRBV15, the J call TRBJ1-2; D might be TRBD1 (6 bases). Per germline, CDR1 LNHNV and CDR2 YYDKDF (reference sequence). The CDR3 consists of 15 residues. The germline V and J ends were trimmed by 5 bases and 8 bases, with 21 bases remaining between them. For the CDR3, the DNA is TGTGCCACCAGCGGTGGCAGGGGCAGAGTTTTGGGCTACACCTTC. Amino acids: CATSGGRGRVLGYTF.

The rearrangement uses TRBV4-2 and TRBJ1-6; tentatively, D is TRBD1 (5 bases). Trimming shortened V by 6 bases and J by 7 bases, and 16 bases separated the two germline ends. Germline CDR1 is LGHNA and CDR2 is YNFKEQ. The CDR3 runs to 15 residues. The CDR3 DNA reads as TGTGCCAGCAGGTTTCAGGAGACAGACAATTCACCCCTCCACTTT. Protein: CASRFQETDNSPLHF.

About this clone itself: The limits of the CDR3 on the DNA are not certain, so only TCRdb's listed CDR3 is given. The V and J genes are TRBV6-2 or TRBV6-3 and TRBJ1-5; the table gives TRBD1 as D, unverified against the DNA. From germline, CDR1 is MNHEY and CDR2 SVGEGT. 20 amino acids form the CDR3, both terminal residues included. This CDR3 reads CASSYVGPGQGSGGNQPQHF.

This clone showed up just once. The genes are TRBV4-2 and TRBJ2-7, with D possibly matching TRBD1 (6 bases). The V gene lost 2 bases and the J gene lost 7 bases, with 18 bases spanning the gap. This CDR3 is built from 15 residues. CDR1 and CDR2 from the germline V gene are LGHNA and YNFKEQ. The CDR3 loop is CASSQSDSNIGEQYF. CDR3 DNA: TGTGCCAGCAGCCAATCGGACAGTAATATAGGGGAGCAGTACTTC.

The chain couples TRBV5-1 to TRBJ1-2, with 10 bases matching TRBD1. CDR1 is SGHRS and CDR2 is YFSETQ in the germline V gene. The CDR3 contains 17 residues. V dropped 0 bases and J dropped 2; count of bases not matched to a gene: 7. The CDR3 region has the DNA TGCGCCAGCAGCTTGGGGTCCGGACAGGGGGTAAACTATGGCTACACCTTC. Translation gives CASSLGSGQGVNYGYTF.

The chain has TRBV15 and TRBJ1-1, with a weak D call TRBD1 (5 bases). This CDR3 is 16 amino acids long. The V gene's germline CDR1 is LNHNV and CDR2 YYDKDF (reference sequence). Trimming took off 0 bases at V and 0 bases at J, with 11 bases between the two ends. CDR3 sequence: CATSRDREGMNTEAFF. In DNA, the CDR3 is TGTGCCACCAGCAGAGATAGGGAGGGGATGAACACTGAAGCTTTCTTT.

The chain has TRBV7-9 and TRBJ1-2; 10 bases map to TRBD1. Unmatched junction bases numbered 12, after V lost 5 bases and J lost 6 bases. Per the germline V gene, CDR1 is SEHNR and CDR2 is FQNEAQ (reference sequence). This CDR3 comprises 16 residues. Here the CDR3 DNA reads TGTGCCAGCAGCCCGGGGAGGGACAGGGGAACGGATGGCTACACCTTC. It yields the protein CASSPGRDRGTDGYTF.

The chain combines TRBV19 with TRBJ1-5; the match to TRBD1 covers 8 bases. The CDR3 has 16 residues. Germline assignment: CDR1 LNHDA and CDR2 SQIVND (reference sequence). V dropped 6 bases and J dropped 1; count of bases not matched to a gene: 8. The CDR3 protein is CASRDRETVSNQPQHF. The CDR3 DNA follows: TGTGCCAGTAGGGACAGGGAAACCGTAAGCAATCAGCCCCAGCATTTT.